Listed below are T cell receptor beta chains from one sample, sequenced in a study of T cell repertoires in cytomegalovirus infection. A single record per CDR3 protein comes from TCRdb applying MiXCR to the reads. This sample has about 900,000 distinct CDR3 sequences, with around 31% found just once. These receptors have no identified antigens. This sample comprised cultured CD8+ T cells from PBMCs, obtained from culture after CMV antigen stimulation. Receptors originate from a human donor in good health (CMV status not recorded). Some clones in this sample may be carry-over from other donors' samples. The CDR3 runs from the conserved cysteine through the conserved F or W. A D gene is named only where the DNA matches it firmly. Some rows mark clone size as missing; the rest say once, few, many or name a class of expanded clone.

J gene	V gene	clone size	D gene	CDR3 DNA	CDR3 protein
TRBJ2-7	TRBV27	many	.	TGTGCCAGCAGTTTCGCAGGGAGCTACGAGCAGTACTTC	CASSFAGSYEQYF
TRBJ1-5	TRBV5-5	.	.	TGTGCCAGCAGCTTGTCTCAGGGGATGAATCAGCCCCAGCATTTT	CASSLSQGMNQPQHF
TRBJ1-6	TRBV28	few	TRBD1	TGTGCCAGCAGTTCCTACGACAGGGGGTTTTCACCCCTCCACTTT	CASSSYDRGFSPLHF
TRBJ1-1	TRBV2	few	TRBD1	TGTGCCGTCCCCGGGACAGGGGGCGAAGGCACTGAAGCTTTCTTT	CAVPGTGGEGTEAFF
TRBJ1-3	TRBV27	few	TRBD1	TGTGCCAGCAGTTCTACCCCGGGACAGGGAATCTCTGGAAACACCATATATTTT	CASSSTPGQGISGNTIYF
TRBJ1-5	TRBV6-2/TRBV6-3	few	.	TGTGCCAGCAATAAGGTTCCAGGCGAGTTCGTGGGTCAGCCCCAGCATTTT	CASNKVPGEFVGQPQHF
TRBJ2-5	TRBV7-3	.	.	TGTGCCAGCAGCTTATATGGTGGGAACGAGACCCAGTACTTC	CASSLYGGNETQYF
TRBJ2-2	TRBV7-2	many	.	TGTGCCAGCAGTTGGGGGGTGTACACCGGGGAGCTGTTTTTT	CASSWGVYTGELFF
TRBJ2-5	TRBV7-9	few	.	TGTGCCAGCACGGGACAAGGAGAGACCCAGTACTTC	CASTGQGETQYF
TRBJ2-5	TRBV14	.	TRBD2	TGTGCCAGCAGTCGCTCGGGAGGGGAAGAGACCCAGTACTTC	CASSRSGGEETQYF
TRBJ1-1	TRBV9	.	TRBD1	TGTGCCAGCAGCGCCCCAAGGACAGGGACTGAAGCTTTCTTT	CASSAPRTGTEAFF
TRBJ2-3	TRBV12-3/TRBV12-4	.	TRBD2	TGTGCCAGCAGCTCGAGCGGGGGGGACACAGATACGCAGTATTTT	CASSSSGGDTDTQYF
TRBJ2-3	TRBV7-9	.	TRBD1	TGTGCCAGCAGACAGCGGCCGGGACAGGGCACAGATACGCAGTATTTT	CASRQRPGQGTDTQYF
TRBJ2-4	TRBV7-9	.	TRBD2	TGTGCCAGCACCGCGGCGGGGGTAGGCAAAAACATTCAGTACTTC	CASTAAGVGKNIQYF
TRBJ2-3	TRBV28	few	TRBD2	TGTGCCAGCAGAATGGGACTAGTCACCGATACGCAGTATTTT	CASRMGLVTDTQYF
TRBJ2-2	TRBV27	few	TRBD2	TGTGCCAGCAGTCCCTGGACTAGCGGGGGGAACACCGGGGAGCTGTTTTTT	CASSPWTSGGNTGELFF
TRBJ1-2	TRBV7-9	.	.	TGTGCCAGCACCGTGGTCTATGGCTACACCTTC	CASTVVYGYTF
TRBJ2-2	TRBV7-8	many	TRBD2	TGTGCCAGCAGCTTAGCTTTGGCGGGGGGTACCGGGGAGCTGTTTTTT	CASSLALAGGTGELFF
TRBJ2-2	TRBV7-2	many	TRBD2	TGTGCCAGCAGCTTAAGACTAGCGGGGGGGAACGGGGAGCTGTTTTTT	CASSLRLAGGNGELFF
TRBJ2-3	TRBV28	many	TRBD1	TGTGCCAGCAGCCTCGGACAGGGCGATACGCAGTATTTT	CASSLGQGDTQYF
TRBJ2-1	TRBV5-6	.	.	TGTGCCAGCAGCTCCCGGGACGAATTATGGAATGAGCAGTTCTTC	CASSSRDELWNEQFF
TRBJ2-3	TRBV6-2/TRBV6-3	.	TRBD2	TGTGCCAGCAGCCAGACTAGCAAAACAGATACGCAGTATTTT	CASSQTSKTDTQYF
TRBJ1-5	TRBV6-4	few	.	TGTGCCAGCAGTGACTCGAGGGTGCAGCCCCAGCATTTT	CASSDSRVQPQHF